The 25 T cell receptor beta chains below were found in one sample sequenced in a study of cytomegalovirus exposure and HLA in healthy donors. PCR was performed using 60 Vbeta and 13 Jbeta primers. The method was immunoSEQ multiplex PCR; TCRdb's version includes in-frame clones alone and lacks a portion of them. The sample has about 120,000 clones; about 78% are singletons. Sequenced sample: PBMCs. These receptor sequences come from a woman aged 40 to 55 in good health and CMV-seropositive.

This clone was counted only a few times. The rearrangement uses TRBV7-6 and TRBJ2-3; TRBD2 matches 7 bases. CDR1 and CDR2 from the germline V gene are SGHVS and FNYEAQ. The V segment lost 2 bases and the J segment 4 bases; nucleotides outside the gene matches: 3. The CDR3 sequence is 14 residues long. CDR3 residues: CASSLRGVSDTQYF. The CDR3 coding sequence is TGTGCCAGCAGCTTACGGGGGGTCTCAGATACGCAGTATTTT. The full variable domain, its missing parts supplied by reference TRBV7-6 and TRBJ2-3, is GAGVSQSPRYKVTKRGQDVALRCDPISGHVSLYWYRQALGQGPEFLTYFNYEAQQDKSGLPNDRFSAERPEGSISTLTIQRTEQRDSAMYRCASSLRGVSDTQYFGPGTRLTVL.

V is TRBV18 and J is TRBJ2-7; 8 bases are a match to TRBD1. V was pared by 3 bases and J by 5 bases, with 6 bases of the junction left unmatched. From germline, CDR1 is KGHSH and CDR2 LQKENI. This CDR3 is 14 amino acids long. CDR3 loop: CASSPPGGYNEQYF. Written as DNA, the CDR3 is TGTGCCAGCTCACCTCCAGGGGGCTACAACGAGCAGTACTTC.

In its sample, this clone was seen once. This sample includes further DNA sequences coding for the same CDR3. This chain connects TRBV6-5 to TRBJ2-7; 12 positions match TRBD1. Trimming took 5 bases from V and 5 from J; bases not matched to a gene: 7. This CDR3 is built from 15 residues. Germline V gene sequence: CDR1 MNHEY, CDR2 SVGAGI. The CDR3 protein is CASSTRDRGLDEQYF. DNA for the CDR3: TGTGCCAGCAGTACCAGGGACAGGGGGCTCGACGAGCAGTACTTC.

The chain is built from TRBV5-1 and TRBJ1-1, with a weak D call TRBD1 (5 bases). The CDR3 is 13 residues long. Deletions cut 0 bases from V and 5 bases from J, with 8 bases between. Germline CDR1 and CDR2: SGHRS and YFSETQ. The CDR3 nucleotides read TGCGCCAGCAGCTTGGAAGGGGTAACTGAAGCTTTCTTT. Encoded protein: CASSLEGVTEAFF.

The chain has TRBV4-2 and TRBJ2-3, with TRBD2 matching 9 bases. J lost 6 bases, V lost 0 bases, and 7 bases had no gene match. Germline V gives CDR1 LGHNA, CDR2 YNFKEQ. The CDR3 contains 16 residues. This CDR3 is CASSQDLAGTDDTQYF. Here the CDR3 DNA reads TGTGCCAGCAGCCAAGATCTAGCGGGGACGGATGATACGCAGTATTTT.

The chain is built from TRBV5-1 and TRBJ1-1; no clear D gene. CDR1 and CDR2 from the germline V gene are SGHRS and YFSETQ. CDR3 length: 14 amino acids. Deletions cut 7 bases from V and 1 base from J, with 14 bases between. CDR3 sequence: CASVNSLGNTEAFF. The CDR3 coding sequence is TGCGCCAGCGTCAATTCCCTCGGGAACACTGAAGCTTTCTTT.

The chain couples TRBV5-6 to TRBJ2-7; maybe TRBD1 (6 bases). The V gene's germline CDR1 is SGHDT and CDR2 YYEEEE. The CDR3 contains 14 residues. The V end lost 4 bases, the J end lost 3 bases, and 14 bases lay between the germline ends. The CDR3 DNA is TGTGCCAGCAGCAGTTATCGAGGGGGCTACGAGCAGTACTTC. Translating it yields CASSSYRGGYEQYF.

The chain uses TRBV4-3 and TRBJ1-2; D unclear. The CDR3 has 14 amino acids. The V gene's germline CDR1 is LGHNA and CDR2 YSLEER. Trimming removed 1 base at V and 8 bases at J, with 14 bases between. The DNA of the CDR3 is TGCGCCAGCAGCCAAGCGTTCCCCCGGAGCGGCTACACCTTC. This encodes CASSQAFPRSGYTF.

V is TRBV2 and J is TRBJ1-5; D is unclear. CDR1 is SNHLY, CDR2 FYNNEI, per germline. The germline V and J ends were trimmed by 2 bases and 2 bases, with 7 bases remaining between them. The CDR3 extends over 14 amino acids. The CDR3 loop is CASSELAGNQPQHF. CDR3 nucleotides: TGTGCCAGCAGTGAATTGGCAGGCAATCAGCCCCAGCATTTT.

The CDR3 DNA follows: TGTGCCAGCAGTGACCTCAGGCCTAAGAACACTGAAGCTTTCTTT. Translation: CASSDLRPKNTEAFF. The chain links TRBV2 to TRBJ1-1; no reliable D call. The CDR3 sequence is 15 residues long. V lost 3 bases to trimming and J lost 1 base, with 12 bases between them. Germline V gene lookup returns CDR1 SNHLY and CDR2 FYNNEI.

The chain recombines TRBV7-2 with TRBJ1-2, with D uncertain. CDR3 length equals 14 residues. CDR1 SGHTA and CDR2 FQGNSA come from the germline V gene. Trimming cost V 1 base and J 2 bases, with 8 bases left between them. CDR3: CASSLVSQNYGYTF. CDR3 in DNA: TGTGCCAGCAGCTTAGTATCGCAGAACTATGGCTACACCTTC.

J is TRBJ1-5 and V is TRBV5-6, with 7 positions matching TRBD1. Losses at the gene ends were 1 base for V and 6 bases for J; bases not matched to a gene: 1. Germline V CDR1 and CDR2: SGHDT, YYEEEE. The CDR3 loop spans 13 amino acids. CDR3 sequence (DNA): TGTGCCAGCAGCTTGACAGGGGTTCAGCCCCAGCATTTT. Its protein product is CASSLTGVQPQHF.

This rearrangement joins TRBV29-1 to TRBJ1-2; 8 bases are shared with TRBD1. The CDR3 runs to 16 residues. Germline V gene data show CDR1 as SQVTM and CDR2 as ANQGSEA. The V gene end was trimmed by 3 bases and the J gene end by 6 bases; junction bases not matched to a gene: 15. The CDR3 loop is CSVDPLGARGLDGYTF. CDR3 nucleotide sequence: TGCAGCGTTGACCCCCTCGGGGCCAGGGGGCTGGATGGCTACACCTTC.

This clone has a handful of counts. The chain has TRBV6-5 and TRBJ1-1, with 8 nucleotides matching TRBD1. V shed 2 bases and J 1 base; nucleotides not matched to a gene: 0. Per germline, CDR1 MNHEY and CDR2 SVGAGI. This CDR3 comprises 14 residues. The CDR3 DNA sequence: TGTGCCAGCAGTTACGGGACAGGGAACACTGAAGCTTTCTTT. Protein product: CASSYGTGNTEAFF.

This clone was seen just once. V usage is TRBV15 and J usage is TRBJ2-3; no clear D gene. The CDR3 is 15 amino acids. Germline CDR1 LNHNV, CDR2 YYDKDF (reference sequence). Trimming removed 4 bases at V and 0 bases at J, with 11 bases between. CDR3 region: CATSTHGGSTDTQYF. DNA for the CDR3: TGTGCCACCAGCACTCACGGCGGCAGCACAGATACGCAGTATTTT.

V gene TRBV2 combines with J gene TRBJ2-7; no reliable D call. The length of the CDR3 is 16 residues. CDR1 and CDR2 from the germline V gene are SNHLY and FYNNEI. V was trimmed by 1 base and J by 3 bases, leaving 16 bases between them. The CDR3 DNA reads as TGTGCCAGCAGTGAAGGTATGCCGTTAGAGGACTACGAGCAGTACTTC. This gives the protein CASSEGMPLEDYEQYF. Together with reference TRBV2 and TRBJ2-7, the CDR3 gives the full variable domain: EPEVTQTPSHQVTQMGQEVILRCVPISNHLYFYWYRQILGQKVEFLVSFYNNEISEKSEIFDDQFSVERPDGSNFTLKIRSTKLEDSAMYFCASSEGMPLEDYEQYFGPGTRLTVT.

This chain uses TRBV6-1 with TRBJ2-7; 10 positions agree with TRBD2. V shed 2 bases and J 4 bases; nucleotides not matched to a gene: 5. CDR1 is MNHNS, CDR2 SASEGT, per germline. The CDR3 contains 15 residues. In DNA form, the CDR3 reads TGTGCCAGCAGTGAATGGGCTAGCGGGGGTTACGAGCAGTACTTC. Translation gives CASSEWASGGYEQYF.

The rearrangement joins TRBV29-1 to TRBJ1-2, with D hard to call. V shed 4 bases and J shed 7 bases, with 19 bases lying between them. Germline values: CDR1 SQVTM, CDR2 ANQGSEA. This CDR3 region has 14 residues. Written as DNA, the CDR3 is TGCAGCGTTGTGAGCAGGTCCGCAGGTAGTGGCTACACCTTC. Translation gives CSVVSRSAGSGYTF.

The count of this clone is one. The chain has TRBV25-1 and TRBJ1-2; D perhaps matches TRBD1 (5 bases). Per the germline V gene, CDR1 is MGHDK and CDR2 is SYGVNS. V was cut by 5 bases and J by 4 bases, with 11 bases left in between. This CDR3 region has 13 residues. CDR3 nucleotides: TGTGCCAGCAGTTTGACAGTGGGCTATGGCTACACCTTC. Translating it yields CASSLTVGYGYTF.

The V call is TRBV19, the J call TRBJ1-5; TRBD1 aligns across 7 bases. Germline V gene lookup returns CDR1 LNHDA and CDR2 SQIVND (reference sequence). The CDR3 is 13 amino acids. V was pared by 9 bases and J by 3 bases, with 5 bases of the junction left unmatched. Here the CDR3 reads CASRDSVNQPQHF. As DNA, the CDR3 is TGTGCCAGCCGGGACAGTGTCAATCAGCCCCAGCATTTT.

This clone was observed a handful of times. This rearrangement joins TRBV4-3 to TRBJ1-1; a weak D match, TRBD1 (5 bases). The CDR3 contains 13 residues. Germline V gene sequence: CDR1 LGHNA, CDR2 YSLEER. V was trimmed by 4 bases and J by 5 bases, leaving 11 bases between them. The CDR3 sequence: CASSLGGKTEAFF. The DNA of the CDR3 is TGCGCCAGCAGCCTTGGGGGGAAGACTGAAGCTTTCTTT.

This clone has only a few counts. This chain uses TRBV4-3 with TRBJ2-2, with D possibly TRBD1 on 5 matching bases. Germline CDR1 is LGHNA and CDR2 is YSLEER. The CDR3 runs 15 residues. The V gene lost 0 bases and the J gene lost 3 bases, with 8 bases spanning the gap. The CDR3 reads CASSQEAGYTGELFF. For the CDR3, the DNA is TGCGCCAGCAGCCAAGAGGCAGGGTACACCGGGGAGCTGTTTTTT.

The gene calls are TRBV4-1 and TRBJ1-1; 7 bases match TRBD1. Per the germline V gene, CDR1 is MGHRA and CDR2 is YSYEKL. Trimming took 3 bases from V and 4 from J; bases not matched to a gene: 5. The CDR3 consists of 14 residues. CDR3 nucleotide sequence: TGCGCCAGCAGCCAGGGGACAGCGGCCACTGAAGCTTTCTTT. Protein: CASSQGTAATEAFF.

The CDR3 bases are TGTGCCAGCAGCGCCCCGACTAGTCTTAAGCAGTTCTTC. This gives the protein CASSAPTSLKQFF. The chain carries TRBV13 and TRBJ2-1; D may be TRBD2 (6 bases). The CDR3 sequence is 13 residues long. The V end lost 5 bases, the J end lost 11 bases, and 16 bases lay between the germline ends. CDR1 and CDR2 from the germline V gene are PRHDT and FYEKMQ (reference sequence). The full variable domain, in which reference TRBV13 and TRBJ2-1 provide the parts outside the CDR3, is AAGVIQSPRHLIKEKRETATLKCYPIPRHDTVYWYQQGPGQDPQFLISFYEKMQSDKGSIPDRFSAQQFSDYHSELNMSSLELGDSALYFCASSAPTSLKQFFGPGTRLTVL.

This clone was detected only a few times. The CDR3 nucleotides are TGCGCCAGCAGCGCGACACCGAACACTGAAGCTTTCTTT. Its protein is CASSATPNTEAFF. The V gene is TRBV5-1, the J gene TRBJ1-1; unclear D gene. Germline V CDR1 and CDR2: SGHRS, YFSETQ. The CDR3 contains 13 residues. The ends were cut back, 4 bases at V and 1 base at J, with 8 bases in the middle.